Detailed here is one T cell receptor (beta chain). Time point in this sample: pre-treatment sample, taken before nivolumab and TIL therapy. These data belong to a study of TIL therapy for anti-PD-1-resistant metastatic lung cancer. Overall study context: Tumor harvest preceded PD-1/PD-L1 blockade, followed by nivolumab treatment. Tumors carried a median roughly 1.5 non-synonymous mutations per megabase. Tumors had a median PD-L1 proportion score of 6%.

This was the immunoSEQ v3 assay. Each library reached 2 million or so read pairs, or 5-6 million at deep level. The repertoire was sequenced with immunoSEQ multiplex PCR; TCRdb's copy has only in-frame clones and lacks some. The profile shows about 16,000 clones, 65% to 75% of them singletons. Per the germline V gene, CDR1 is SGHDT and CDR2 is YYEEEE. J was trimmed by 5 bases and V by 2 bases; bases with no gene match: 5. The CDR3 loop spans 17 amino acids. The source is a person between 25 and 79 years old with non-small cell lung cancer. The material was blood, obtained at baseline. The V and J genes are TRBV5-6 and TRBJ2-1; TRBD2 aligns across 15 bases. The CDR3 DNA is TGTGCCAGCAGCTTTTCGGGACTAGCGGGGGGTCACAATGAGCAGTTCTTC. This sequence encodes CASSFSGLAGGHNEQFF.